Given below is one T cell receptor (beta chain) in context. What this receptor recognizes is not known. No base-level quality is on record; no much larger clone is a single base apart. The data belong to a study of post-analysis software for immune sequencing data (dated by TCRdb to the mid-2010s). Study-level background: Relapsing-remitting, secondary progressive and progressive-relapsing multiple sclerosis were recorded as disease courses, and subtype annotation was lacking for some patients. The patient repertoires were compared against about a dozen previously published healthy control repertoires obtained from donors aged about 6 to 25 years. A subset of samples was prepared in parallel using single-end sample barcoding, then pooled and co-amplified after Illumina adapter ligation. Paper-wide results and their limitations: Significantly lower normalized Chao1 diversity was found in multiple sclerosis patients than in controls, suggesting substantial peripheral T-cell clonal expansion. Direct clustering with F measure revealed strong co-clustering of samples prepared in the same batch, which led to a batch-effect correction. The control group was slightly older than the multiple sclerosis patient group. Roughly 5 TRBV segments, including TRBV5-6, TRBV5-1 and TRBV20-1, were significantly more frequent in patients than controls.

The protocol used for the library was PCR. The reads were generated on an Illumina HiSeq 2500. To reduce PCR and sequencing biases, unique molecular identifiers were incorporated into the TCR beta cDNA libraries. Every 1 to 10 million input T cells yielded about 500,000 cDNA molecules, meaning each molecule approximated one T cell. Patient libraries were prepared and sequenced with the same protocol used for the earlier healthy control dataset. Samples belonging to the same batch were prepared together, multiplexed and sequenced on a shared HiSeq lane. The source study handled its data this way. Raw barcoded reads were processed with MIGEC, and single-read molecular identifier groups were discarded before consensus assembly and CDR3 extraction. Clonotype tables were post-analysed with VDJtools, normalizing diversity by down-sampling all datasets to the smallest sample size. In repertoire overlap clustering, CDR3 amino acid sequences, but not nucleotide sequences, were matched to correct batch-related cross-sample contamination. The raw public data were reprocessed by TCRdb itself: fastp quality trimming at Q25, MiXCR clonotype calling, in-frame beta chains only. Each record represents a unique CDR3 protein, reported with the most common genes and DNA among its rows. These V and J calls rely on TCRdb rather than the paper's analysis. Present in this sample are 450,000 or so distinct CDR3 sequences, around 40% of which were seen just once. Jointly, the top ten make up 9.5% to 13% of the sample.

Trimming takes 0 bases from V and 1 base from J, and the germline ends sit 11 bases apart. The CDR1 and CDR2 encoded by the germline V gene are SGDLS and YYNGEE. The CDR3, from cysteine to phenylalanine, totals 15 residues. The CDR3 DNA has 45 bases and is translated from base 1. To demonstrate the VDJtools post-analysis software, the study profiled TCR beta repertoires from the peripheral blood of around 13 young patients with multiple sclerosis. The patients with multiple sclerosis were children and adolescents between about 6 and 17 years of age. The clonotype originates from a girl between 10 and 17 years old with multiple sclerosis. Sequenced material: blood. This receptor chain uses TRBV9 and TRBJ2-7; the D segment may tentatively be TRBD1 or TRBD2, each giving 6 matched bases. The encoded CDR3 is CASSVAWGASYEQYF. The bases are TGTGCCAGCAGCGTAGCCTGGGGGGCTTCCTACGAGCAGTACTTC.